This TCR beta chain was recorded in a study of T-cell reconstitution after alpha-beta-depleted transplantation in children. This clonotype was counted between two and nine times. Unique molecular identifiers tagged the TCRbeta library. TCRdb passed the PCR reads through MiXCR, listing each CDR3 protein once. The sample shows roughly 350,000 distinct CDR3 sequences, 10% of them seen only once. The TCR was taken from a human donor who donated a stem cell graft to a child with acute lymphoblastic leukemia. The sequencing here drew on PBMCs from the stem cell graft donor, taken from the stem cell graft.

CDR3 bases: TGTGCCAGCAGTTACTCTCCCGGGGAGCTGTTTTTT. Translation gives CASSYSPGELFF. The genes are TRBV6-6 and TRBJ2-2; no clear D. Germline V lookup: CDR1 MNHNY, CDR2 SVGAGI (reference sequence). Between the trimmed V and J ends, which lost 0 bases and 6 bases, there was a span of 2 bases. This CDR3 is built from 12 residues.